The clone carrying this T cell receptor beta chain was detected only a few times. The target antigen is unknown. Combining iRepertoire HTBI primers with Arm-PCR of CDR3 regions, the authors built TCR beta libraries. TCRdb re-called the multiplex PCR reads with MiXCR, one entry per CDR3 protein. The sample consists of 430,000 or so distinct CDR3 sequences, roughly 21% of them appearing once. Regarding time point: persistent/refractory GD, antithyroid drugs over 5 years with positive TRAb. PBMCs were the source of the RNA used for TCR sequencing. The ends were cut back, 4 bases at V and 4 bases at J, with 19 bases in the middle. The V gene's germline CDR1 is KGHSH and CDR2 LQKENI. The CDR3 has 16 residues. The data stem from a study of regulatory T cells in long-lasting Graves disease. Whole-study findings and limits: Favored usage of TRBV28, TRBJ1-2 and TRBJ2-5 was recorded in persistent disease.

The sample in question was peripheral blood mononuclear cells (PBMCs), obtained when the disease was refractory, from a patient treated with antithyroid drugs. V is TRBV18 and J is TRBJ2-5, with D possibly being TRBD2 (5 bases). This clonotype originated in a female donor with Graves disease. CDR3 in amino acids: CASSLYSERSGETQYF. CDR3 DNA sequence: TGTGCCAGCTCACTCTATAGCGAGAGAAGCGGAGAGACCCAGTACTTC.